The clone carrying this TCR beta chain has more than one count but fewer than ten. The antigen remains undetermined. Time point reported: newly diagnosed GD, antithyroid drugs for less than 3 months. Extracted RNA from PBMCs served as the source of the TCR library. The V gene end was trimmed by 6 bases and the J gene end by 7 bases; junction bases not matched to a gene: 20. There are 18 residues in the CDR3. The germline CDR1 and CDR2 sequences are MNHNS and SASEGT. These data originate in a study of regulatory T cells in long-lasting Graves disease. Study observations and caveats: Persistent disease showed a preference for TRBV28, TRBJ1-2 and TRBJ2-5. Fewer public clonotypes were shared by new patients (966) than by persistent patients (2,741). Persistent Graves' patients possessed reduced TCR diversity relative to recently diagnosed ones.

According to the study, TCR beta libraries were built with iRepertoire HTBI primers and CDR3-region Arm-PCR. TCRdb reprocessed the multiplex PCR reads via MiXCR and lists one record per CDR3 protein. The sample has just over 600,000 distinct CDR3 sequences; roughly 15% are singletons. The same specimen was also included in a second study, on T cells in Graves' hyperthyroidism and ophthalmopathy. That investigation notes: Blood also held most thyroid clonotypes expanded beyond 0.001.

Here the sequenced sample was peripheral blood mononuclear cells (PBMCs), taken at new diagnosis, from a patient treated with antithyroid drugs. This chain links TRBV6-1 with TRBJ2-1; 8 bases agree with TRBD2. The source is a woman under 40 with Graves disease. The DNA of the CDR3 is TGTGCCAGCAGGGGAGGACTAGCCAGCCCCCCGCCAGCTAATGAGCAGTTCTTC. Translation: CASRGGLASPPPANEQFF.